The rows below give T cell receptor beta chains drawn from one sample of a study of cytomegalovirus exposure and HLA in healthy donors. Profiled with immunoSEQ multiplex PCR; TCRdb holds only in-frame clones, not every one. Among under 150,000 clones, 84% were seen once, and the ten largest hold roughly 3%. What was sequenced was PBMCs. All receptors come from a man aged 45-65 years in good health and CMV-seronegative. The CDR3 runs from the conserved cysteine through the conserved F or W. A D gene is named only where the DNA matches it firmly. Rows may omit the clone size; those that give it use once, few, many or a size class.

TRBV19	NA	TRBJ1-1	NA	CASSNRDGTEAFF	TGTGCCAGTAGTAACAGGGACGGCACTGAAGCTTTCTTT
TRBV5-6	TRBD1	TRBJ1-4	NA	CASSATGTGREKLFF	TGTGCCAGCAGCGCGACCGGGACAGGTCGTGAAAAACTGTTTTTT
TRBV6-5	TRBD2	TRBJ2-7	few	CATQIAGGTYEQYF	TGTGCCACCCAGATAGCGGGGGGAACCTACGAGCAGTACTTC
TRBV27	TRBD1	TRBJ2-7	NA	CASSLLGTGLYEQYF	TGTGCCAGCAGTCTGTTGGGGACAGGTCTCTACGAGCAGTACTTC
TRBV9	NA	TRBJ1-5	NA	CASSVGADQPQHF	TGTGCCAGCAGCGTAGGGGCTGATCAGCCCCAGCATTTT
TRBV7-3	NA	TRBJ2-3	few	CASSSPTNTQYF	TGTGCCAGCAGCTCTCCAACTAATACGCAGTATTTT
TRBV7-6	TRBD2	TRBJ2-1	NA	CASSPGASGHNEQFF	TGTGCCAGCAGCCCCGGGGCTAGCGGGCACAATGAGCAGTTCTTC
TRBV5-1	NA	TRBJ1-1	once	CASSLDRNTEAFF	TGCGCCAGCAGCCTGGACAGGAACACTGAAGCTTTCTTT
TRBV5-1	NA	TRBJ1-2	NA	CASSLAGTHPGGYTF	TGCGCCAGCAGCTTGGCTGGGACTCATCCGGGTGGCTACACCTTC
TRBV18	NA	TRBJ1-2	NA	CASSPDGTNYGYTF	TGTGCCAGCTCACCAGACGGGACTAACTATGGCTACACCTTC
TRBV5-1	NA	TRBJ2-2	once	CASSLELNRELFF	TGCGCCAGCAGCCTAGAATTGAACCGGGAGCTGTTTTTT
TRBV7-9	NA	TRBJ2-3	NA	CASSRAGWSDTQYF	TGTGCCAGCAGCCGCGCGGGGTGGTCAGATACGCAGTATTTT
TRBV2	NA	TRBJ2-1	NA	CASSVDSSYNEQFF	TGTGCCAGCAGTGTGGACAGTTCCTACAATGAGCAGTTCTTC
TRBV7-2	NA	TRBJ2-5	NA	CASSLDREREQYF	TGTGCCAGCAGCTTAGACCGGGAAAGGGAGCAGTACTTC
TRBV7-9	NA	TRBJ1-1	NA	CASSVQNTEAFF	TGTGCCAGCAGCGTACAGAACACTGAAGCTTTCTTT
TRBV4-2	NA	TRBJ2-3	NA	CASSQGVSGLASTDTQYF	TGTGCCAGCAGCCAGGGGGTTAGCGGACTCGCTAGCACAGATACGCAGTATTTT
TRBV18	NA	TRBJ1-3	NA	CASSRQVGSPIYF	TGTGCCAGCTCACGACAGGTCGGAAGTCCCATATATTTT
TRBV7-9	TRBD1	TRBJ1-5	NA	CASQGGGNQPQHF	TGTGCCAGCCAAGGGGGCGGGAATCAGCCCCAGCATTTT
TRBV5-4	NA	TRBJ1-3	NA	CASSLRSGNTIYF	TGTGCCAGCAGCCTTCGCTCTGGAAACACCATATATTTT
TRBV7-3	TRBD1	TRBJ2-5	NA	CASAGTGEETQYF	TGTGCCAGCGCCGGGACAGGTGAAGAGACCCAGTACTTC
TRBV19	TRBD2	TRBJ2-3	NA	CATPGLARYTQYF	TGTGCCACCCCGGGACTAGCGCGTTATACGCAGTATTTT
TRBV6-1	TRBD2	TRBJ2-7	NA	CASSEALAGAYEQYF	TGTGCCAGCAGTGAAGCACTAGCGGGGGCCTACGAGCAGTACTTC
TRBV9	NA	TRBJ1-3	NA	CASSVAGLGNTIYF	TGTGCCAGCAGCGTAGCAGGGTTAGGAAACACCATATATTTT
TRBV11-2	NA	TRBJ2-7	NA	CASSPQPGAAPPYF	TGTGCCAGCAGCCCCCAGCCTGGAGCCGCTCCTCCGTACTTC
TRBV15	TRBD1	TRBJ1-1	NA	CATSAGQGAMNTEAFF	TGTGCCACCAGTGCGGGACAGGGGGCCATGAACACTGAAGCTTTCTTT
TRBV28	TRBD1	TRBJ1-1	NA	CASSTPTGGYTEAFF	TGTGCCAGCAGCACGCCGACAGGGGGCTACACTGAAGCTTTCTTT
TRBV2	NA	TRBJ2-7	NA	CASSLRDTRSAQYF	TGTGCCAGCAGTCTCCGGGACACCCGTAGTGCGCAGTACTTC
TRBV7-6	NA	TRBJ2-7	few	CASSPSGGQSYEQYF	TGTGCCAGCAGCCCCTCCGGGGGGCAATCCTACGAGCAGTACTTC
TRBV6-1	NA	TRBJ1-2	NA	CASVSLPGGYTF	TGTGCCAGCGTCAGTCTCCCGGGAGGCTACACCTTC
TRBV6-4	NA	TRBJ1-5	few	CASSEWANQPQHF	TGTGCCAGCAGTGAGTGGGCTAATCAGCCCCAGCATTTT
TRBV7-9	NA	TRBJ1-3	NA	CASSLGAGNSGNTIYF	TGTGCCAGCAGCTTAGGGGCAGGGAACTCTGGAAACACCATATATTTT
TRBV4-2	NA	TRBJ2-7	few	CASSQDLQAVYEQYF	TGTGCCAGCAGCCAAGACCTCCAAGCGGTCTACGAGCAGTACTTC
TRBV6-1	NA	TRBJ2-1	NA	CASSGEGGDAPYNEQFF	TGTGCCAGCAGTGGCGAGGGGGGGGATGCCCCCTACAATGAGCAGTTCTTC
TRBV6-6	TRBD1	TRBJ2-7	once	CASSTTPRGQSYEQYF	TGTGCCAGCAGTACCACTCCCAGGGGGCAGTCCTACGAGCAGTACTTC
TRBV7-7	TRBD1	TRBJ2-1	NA	CASSLDRTGIFEQFF	TGTGCTAGCAGCTTAGATAGGACAGGGATTTTTGAGCAGTTCTTC
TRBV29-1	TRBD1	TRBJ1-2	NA	CSVGVGQDDGYTF	TGCAGCGTTGGTGTGGGACAGGATGATGGCTACACCTTC
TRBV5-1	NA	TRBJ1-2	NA	CASSLGGPPPDYGYTF	TGCGCCAGCAGCTTGGGGGGCCCTCCCCCGGACTATGGCTACACCTTC
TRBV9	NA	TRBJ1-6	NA	CASSVDGWGGNSPLHF	TGTGCCAGCAGCGTAGACGGATGGGGAGGTAATTCACCCCTCCACTTT
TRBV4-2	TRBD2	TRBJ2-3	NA	CASSQVAGGRTDTQYF	TGTGCCAGCAGCCAAGTAGCGGGGGGGAGAACAGATACGCAGTATTTT
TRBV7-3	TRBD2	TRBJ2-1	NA	CASSLGLAGYNEQFF	TGTGCCAGCAGCCTGGGACTAGCGGGCTACAATGAGCAGTTCTTC
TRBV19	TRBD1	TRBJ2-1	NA	CASSIWDRADEQFF	TGTGCCAGTAGTATCTGGGACAGGGCCGATGAGCAGTTCTTC
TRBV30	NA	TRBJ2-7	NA	CAWSERSYEQYF	TGTGCCTGGAGTGAGCGCTCCTACGAGCAGTACTTC
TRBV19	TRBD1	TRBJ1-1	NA	CASLTGGSTEAFF	TGTGCCAGTTTGACAGGGGGAAGCACTGAAGCTTTCTTT
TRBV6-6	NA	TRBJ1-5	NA	CASIQGGINQPQHF	TGTGCCAGCATCCAAGGGGGTATCAATCAGCCCCAGCATTTT
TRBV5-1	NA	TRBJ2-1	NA	CASTLGESYNEQFF	TGCGCCAGCACCCTAGGAGAGAGTTACAATGAGCAGTTCTTC
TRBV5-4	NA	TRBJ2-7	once	CASSPPDSPSYEQYF	TGTGCCAGCAGCCCCCCCGACAGCCCCTCCTACGAGCAGTACTTC
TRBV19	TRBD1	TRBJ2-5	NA	CASSTGSNRGRETQYF	TGTGCCAGTAGTACCGGGTCCAACAGGGGGCGGGAGACCCAGTACTTC
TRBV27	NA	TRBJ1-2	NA	CASSLIGPTGLSYGYTF	TGTGCCAGCAGTTTAATTGGCCCTACAGGGCTTTCCTATGGCTACACCTTC
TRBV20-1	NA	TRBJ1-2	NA	CSAPGDYGYTF	TGCAGTGCTCCCGGGGACTATGGCTACACCTTC
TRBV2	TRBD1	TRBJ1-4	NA	CATSKQGAGTNEKLFF	TGTGCCACTTCAAAACAGGGGGCCGGAACTAATGAAAAACTGTTTTTT
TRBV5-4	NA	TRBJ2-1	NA	CASSFGPATSGSEQFF	TGTGCCAGCAGCTTCGGTCCAGCGACCTCGGGGAGTGAGCAGTTCTTC
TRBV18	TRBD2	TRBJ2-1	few	CASSPPGGSGEQFF	TGTGCCAGCTCACCACCGGGGGGGTCAGGTGAGCAGTTCTTC
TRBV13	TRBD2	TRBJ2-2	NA	CASSFYTSGENTGELFF	TGTGCCAGCAGCTTTTACACTAGCGGGGAGAACACCGGGGAGCTGTTTTTT
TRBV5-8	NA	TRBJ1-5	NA	CASRRDRINQPQHF	TGTGCCAGCAGACGAGACAGAATCAATCAGCCCCAGCATTTT
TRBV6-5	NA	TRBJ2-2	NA	CASSYGGAVEAGELFF	TGTGCCAGCAGTTACGGCGGGGCCGTGGAGGCCGGGGAGCTGTTTTTT
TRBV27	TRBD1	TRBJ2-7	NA	CASRLTGAVSYEQYF	TGTGCCAGCAGGCTAACAGGGGCTGTCTCCTACGAGCAGTACTTC
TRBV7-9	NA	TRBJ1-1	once	CASSSLAQPAFF	TGTGCCAGCAGCTCACTTGCCCAACCGGCTTTCTTT
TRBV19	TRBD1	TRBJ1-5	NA	CASSGTGEQPQHF	TGTGCCAGTAGTGGGACAGGGGAGCAGCCCCAGCATTTT
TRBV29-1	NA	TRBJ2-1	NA	CSVFDRYNEQFF	TGCAGCGTTTTTGACAGATACAATGAGCAGTTCTTC